Each of the 16 T cell receptor beta chains below was sequenced from the same sample in a study of blood T cell repertoires in COVID-19 (dated by TCRdb to about 2020). Receptor libraries were prepared by the immunoSEQ multiplex PCR assay. TCRdb provides this immuneACCESS table in a form limited to in-frame rearrangements. Some clones are lacking; in checked studies, under half of them reflect an unresolved V gene, and why the rest are absent is not known. The sample table contains just under 65,000 clones; only one count was recorded for around 73% of them. 14% of the sample lies in the top ten. The sequencing input was peripheral blood. The receptors were sampled from a man between 60 and 75 years old with COVID-19, enrolled during active disease.

V is TRBV11-2 and J is TRBJ2-3; 8 bases fit TRBD2. Germline CDR1 and CDR2: SGHAT and FQNNGV. J was trimmed by 1 base and V by 6 bases; bases with no gene match: 9. The CDR3 extends over 16 amino acids. The CDR3 coding sequence is TGTGCCAGCAGACAGGGAAATAGCGGGGGCACAGATACGCAGTATTTT. Its protein product is CASRQGNSGGTDTQYF.

In DNA form, the CDR3 reads TGTGCCAGCAGCACGGGACAGCTCTATGGCTACACCTTC. Protein product: CASSTGQLYGYTF. The chain carries TRBV12-3 or TRBV12-4 and TRBJ1-2; 7 bases match TRBD1. The CDR3 runs 13 residues. V was pared by 6 bases and J by 4 bases, with 5 bases of the junction left unmatched.

The V call is TRBV6-5, the J call TRBJ2-1; 10 bases are shared with TRBD2. This CDR3 spans 13 amino acids. Germline trimming cut 7 bases from V and 7 bases from J; bases unmatched to any gene: 4. Looked up from germline, CDR1 is MNHEY and CDR2 is SVGAGI. CDR3 coding DNA: TGTGCCAGCAAGGGACTAGCGAGGAATGAGCAGTTCTTC. Translated: CASKGLARNEQFF.

The chain uses TRBV12-5 and TRBJ2-5; 7 nucleotides align to TRBD2. The junction had 8 bases not matched to a gene; V was cut back by 8 bases and J by 5 bases. The germline V gene has CDR1 LGHNT and CDR2 FRNRAP. The CDR3 extends over 13 amino acids. The CDR3 protein is CASTLIGGETQYF. The CDR3 DNA follows: TGTGCTAGTACCTTAATCGGGGGGGAGACCCAGTACTTC.

The chain joins TRBV28 to TRBJ2-7; TRBD2 agrees at 8 bases. The CDR3 sequence is 20 residues long. Germline V gene data show CDR1 as MDHEN and CDR2 as SYDVKM. Germline trimming cut 5 bases from V and 0 bases from J; bases unmatched to any gene: 21. The CDR3 spells CASSTLDPKVTSGSSYEQYF. The CDR3 bases are TGTGCCAGCAGTACTCTGGACCCCAAGGTTACTAGCGGTAGCTCCTACGAGCAGTACTTC.

CDR3 in amino acids: CASSLALRAGSPLHF. As DNA, the CDR3 is TGCGCCAGCAGCTTGGCCCTCAGGGCCGGTTCACCCCTCCACTTT. The chain carries TRBV5-1 and TRBJ1-6; D is perhaps TRBD1 (5 bases). Trimming took 0 bases from V and 9 from J, leaving 13 bases between them. From germline, CDR1 is SGHRS and CDR2 YFSETQ. The CDR3 covers 15 residues.

The chain has TRBV5-1 and TRBJ2-7; TRBD2 agrees at 11 bases. CDR3 length: 17 residues. Germline-derived CDR1 and CDR2 are SGHRS and YFSETQ. Losses at the gene ends were 1 base for V and 4 bases for J; bases not matched to a gene: 10. Here the CDR3 DNA reads TGCGCCAGCAGCTTGAGGGAACTAGCGGGAGTGATTTACGAGCAGTACTTC. Its translation: CASSLRELAGVIYEQYF.

The rearrangement uses TRBV5-1 and TRBJ2-5; 7 bases match TRBD2. Germline loops: CDR1 SGHRS, CDR2 YFSETQ. The CDR3 contains 15 residues. Losses at the gene ends were 1 base for V and 5 bases for J; bases not matched to a gene: 8. In DNA, the CDR3 is TGCGCCAGCAGCTTGATTCCAGCGGGGAGGGAGACCCAGTACTTC. Its translation: CASSLIPAGRETQYF.

This clone was found many times. The chain links TRBV5-5 to TRBJ2-5; the D gene is possibly TRBD2 (6 bases). Germline CDR1 is SGHKS and CDR2 is YYEKEE (reference sequence). This CDR3 comprises 14 residues. The germline V and J ends were trimmed by 6 bases and 1 base, with 13 bases remaining between them. Written as DNA, the CDR3 is TGTGCCAGCATCCCCGGAGGGGTCCAAGAGACCCAGTACTTC. It yields the protein CASIPGGVQETQYF.

The chain is built from TRBV7-2 and TRBJ2-3; 8 bases match TRBD2. The CDR3 is 15 residues long. CDR1 and CDR2 from the germline V gene are SGHTA and FQGNSA. V lost 4 bases and J lost 2; bases outside the gene matches: 5. The CDR3 is CASSYQAGATDTQYF. CDR3 DNA sequence: TGTGCCAGCAGCTATCAAGCGGGAGCCACAGATACGCAGTATTTT. The whole variable domain, remainder taken from reference TRBV7-2 and TRBJ2-3, is GAGVSQSPSNKVTEKGKDVELRCDPISGHTALYWYRQSLGQGLEFLIYFQGNSAPDKSGLPSDRFSAERTGGSVSTLTIQRTQQEDSAVYLCASSYQAGATDTQYFGPGTRLTVL.

The genes are TRBV29-1 and TRBJ2-1; tentatively, D is TRBD2 (7 bases). CDR1 and CDR2 (germline): SQVTM, ANQGSEA. The CDR3 spans 15 residues. V lost 1 base, J lost 8 bases, and 18 bases lay in between. In DNA form, the CDR3 reads TGCAGCGTTGAAGGGGGGGCTCGACGGGAGGATGAGCAGTTCTTC. It yields the protein CSVEGGARREDEQFF.

The rearrangement joins TRBV30 to TRBJ1-5; no definite D call. The CDR3 has 13 residues. Trimming took off 3 bases at V and 2 bases at J, with 8 bases between the two ends. The germline CDR1 and CDR2 sequences are GTSNPN and SVGIG (reference sequence). The CDR3: CAWSVEGNQPQHF. The CDR3 nucleotides read TGTGCCTGGAGCGTGGAGGGCAATCAGCCCCAGCATTTT.

This chain links TRBV29-1 with TRBJ2-5; 11 bases are shared with TRBD2. Germline V lookup: CDR1 SQVTM, CDR2 ANQGSEA. Trimming took 4 bases from V and 4 from J; bases not matched to a gene: 5. This CDR3 has 14 amino acids. The CDR3 protein is CSVGSGTSGETQYF. As DNA, the CDR3 is TGCAGCGTTGGGTCCGGGACTAGCGGAGAGACCCAGTACTTC.

This chain links TRBV29-1 with TRBJ2-5; a possible D gene is TRBD2 (5 bases). Germline V gene data show CDR1 as SQVTM and CDR2 as ANQGSEA. The CDR3 spans 13 residues. Trimming took off 7 bases at V and 1 base at J, with 13 bases between the two ends. The CDR3 spells CSARDLAQETQYF. The CDR3 bases are TGCAGCGCCCGGGATCTGGCCCAAGAGACCCAGTACTTC.

This clone has just a few counts. The chain couples TRBV19 to TRBJ2-5, with D possibly TRBD2 on 6 matching bases. Trimming removed 6 bases at V and 4 bases at J, with 15 bases between. The CDR3 consists of 14 residues. Germline lookup yields CDR1 LNHDA and CDR2 SQIVND (reference sequence). DNA for the CDR3: TGTGCCAGTAGCCAACTAGCCGGAGGAGAGACCCAGTACTTC. Translating it yields CASSQLAGGETQYF.

The V and J genes are TRBV28 and TRBJ2-7; 11 positions match TRBD2. Germline V gene sequence: CDR1 MDHEN, CDR2 SYDVKM. CDR3 size: 15 residues. The J segment lost 2 bases and the V segment lost 5 bases, leaving 5 bases of the junction unmatched. CDR3 DNA sequence: TGTGCCAGCAGTCAGACTAGCGGGAATCCCTACGAGCAGTACTTC. Protein sequence: CASSQTSGNPYEQYF. Using reference TRBV28 and TRBJ2-7 for the parts outside the CDR3, the full variable domain is DVKVTQSSRYLVKRTGEKVFLECVQDMDHENMFWYRQDPGLGLRLIYFSYDVKMKEKGDIPEGYSVSREKKERFSLILESASTNQTSMYLCASSQTSGNPYEQYFGPGTRLTVT.